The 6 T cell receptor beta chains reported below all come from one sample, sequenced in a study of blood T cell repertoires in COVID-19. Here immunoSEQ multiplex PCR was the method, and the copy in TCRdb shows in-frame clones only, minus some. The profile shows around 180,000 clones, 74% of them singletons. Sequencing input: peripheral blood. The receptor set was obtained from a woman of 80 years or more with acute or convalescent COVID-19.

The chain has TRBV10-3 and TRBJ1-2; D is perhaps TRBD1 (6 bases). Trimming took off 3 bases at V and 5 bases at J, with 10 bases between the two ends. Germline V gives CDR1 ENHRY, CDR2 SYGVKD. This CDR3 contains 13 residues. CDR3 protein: CAISDPTGYGYTF. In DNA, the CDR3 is TGTGCCATCAGTGACCCGACAGGTTATGGCTACACCTTC.

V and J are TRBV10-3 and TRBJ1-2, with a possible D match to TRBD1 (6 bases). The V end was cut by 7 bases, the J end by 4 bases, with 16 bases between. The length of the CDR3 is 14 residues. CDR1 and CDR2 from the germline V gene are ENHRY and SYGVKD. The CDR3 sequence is CAITGASTSYGYTF. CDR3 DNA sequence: TGTGCCATCACAGGGGCCTCTACTTCCTATGGCTACACCTTC.

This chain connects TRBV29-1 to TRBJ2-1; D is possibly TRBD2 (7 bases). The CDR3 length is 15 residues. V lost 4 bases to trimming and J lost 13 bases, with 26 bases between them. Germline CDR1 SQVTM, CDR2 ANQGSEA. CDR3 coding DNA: TGCAGCGTTGCTGAGGGGGGGGTCGCGAAGCAGGTCCAGTTCTTC. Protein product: CSVAEGGVAKQVQFF.

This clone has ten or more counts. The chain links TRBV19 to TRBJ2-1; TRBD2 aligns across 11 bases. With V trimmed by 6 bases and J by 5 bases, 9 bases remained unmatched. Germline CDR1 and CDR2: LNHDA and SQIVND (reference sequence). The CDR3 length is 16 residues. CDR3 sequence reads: CASSGLAGLRDNEQFF. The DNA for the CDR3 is TGTGCCAGTAGCGGACTAGCGGGCCTAAGGGACAATGAGCAGTTCTTC.

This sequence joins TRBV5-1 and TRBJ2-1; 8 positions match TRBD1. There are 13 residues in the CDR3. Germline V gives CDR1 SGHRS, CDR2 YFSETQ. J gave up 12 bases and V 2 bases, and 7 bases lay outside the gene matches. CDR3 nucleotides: TGCGCCAGCAGCTTAGAAGACAGGGGAGCGCAGTTCTTC. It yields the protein CASSLEDRGAQFF.

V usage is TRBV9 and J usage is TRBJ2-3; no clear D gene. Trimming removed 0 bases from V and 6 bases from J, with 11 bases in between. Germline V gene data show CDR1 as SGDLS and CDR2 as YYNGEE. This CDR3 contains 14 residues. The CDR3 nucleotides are TGTGCCAGCAGCGTAGTGGCGCTAGAGGATACGCAGTATTTT. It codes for CASSVVALEDTQYF.